What follows describes a single TCR beta chain. This sample was included in a study of T cells in women clearing cervical HPV infection. The data were produced by immunoSEQ multiplex PCR, yet TCRdb's version contains in-frame clones alone and is incomplete. The table lists tens of thousands of clones. The origin of this receptor is a woman between 18 and 69 years old with a cervical HPV16 infection that either progressed to CIN3+ or cleared (not recorded which). Sequenced sample: blood buffy coat.

Here the CDR3 reads CSARASGSETQYF. The CDR3 bases that were read are TGCAGTGCTAGAGCCAGCGGGAGTGAGACC. The chain recombines TRBV20-1 with TRBJ2-5, with 8 bases that match TRBD2. From the germline J gene comes the end of the CDR3, since the read stops 3 residues before it. Germline V gene data show CDR1 as DFQATT and CDR2 as SNEGSKA (reference sequence). Trimming took 1 base from V and 5 from J; bases not matched to a gene: 3. This CDR3 region has 13 residues.